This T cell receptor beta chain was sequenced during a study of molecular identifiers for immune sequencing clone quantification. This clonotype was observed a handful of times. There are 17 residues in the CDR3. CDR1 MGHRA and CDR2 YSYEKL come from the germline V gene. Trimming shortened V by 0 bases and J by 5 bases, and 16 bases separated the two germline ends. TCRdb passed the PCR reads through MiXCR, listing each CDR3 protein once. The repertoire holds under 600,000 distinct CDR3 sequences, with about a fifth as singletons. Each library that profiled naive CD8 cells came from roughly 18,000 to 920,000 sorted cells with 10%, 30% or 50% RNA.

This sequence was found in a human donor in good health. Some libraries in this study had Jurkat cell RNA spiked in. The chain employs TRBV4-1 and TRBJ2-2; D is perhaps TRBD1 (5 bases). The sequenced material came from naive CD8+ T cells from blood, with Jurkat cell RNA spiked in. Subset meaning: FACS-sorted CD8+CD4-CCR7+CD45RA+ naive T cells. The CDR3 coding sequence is TGCGCCAGCAGCCAAGATTCGATTAGGGGTCGGACCGGGGAGCTGTTTTTT. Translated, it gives CASSQDSIRGRTGELFF.